This T cell receptor (beta chain) was obtained from a study of beta chain features in type 1 diabetes. Deletions cut 2 bases from V and 3 bases from J, with 7 bases between. The CDR3 is made up of 13 amino acids. Germline V gives CDR1 MNHNY, CDR2 SVGAGI (reference sequence). All of the isolated RNA was reverse transcribed, so expressed TCRB transcripts were sequenced. Repertoires were generated with immunoSEQ multiplex PCR, while TCRdb's copy carries only in-frame clones and drops some. The sample lists roughly 140,000 clones; about 50% were seen once. The V and J genes are TRBV6-6 and TRBJ1-1; D gene unclear. The TCR comes from a young man in good health. The sequenced material came from Tregs from blood. CDR3 sequence: CASSYERYTEAFF. In DNA, the CDR3 is TGTGCCAGCAGTTACGAGAGGTACACTGAAGCTTTCTTT.